The entry that follows covers one T cell receptor (beta chain) sequence. The PCR employed 60 Vbeta primers together with 13 Jbeta primers. The repertoire was sequenced with immunoSEQ multiplex PCR; TCRdb's copy has only in-frame clones and lacks some. The table has about 180,000 clones, roughly 78% seen once. The sample originates from a study of cytomegalovirus exposure and HLA in healthy donors. Sequencing used PBMCs. The source of this sequence is a woman in her 30s in good health and CMV-seronegative.

The CDR3 DNA sequence: TGCGCCAGCAGCCAGGAACAGGGGGCGCTTGAAAAACTGTTTTTT. Encoded protein: CASSQEQGALEKLFF. The chain is built from TRBV4-1 and TRBJ1-4; 9 nucleotides line up with TRBD1. This CDR3 is 15 amino acids long. Germline V gene sequence: CDR1 MGHRA, CDR2 YSYEKL. The ends lost 3 bases at V and 7 bases at J; junction bases unmatched: 6.